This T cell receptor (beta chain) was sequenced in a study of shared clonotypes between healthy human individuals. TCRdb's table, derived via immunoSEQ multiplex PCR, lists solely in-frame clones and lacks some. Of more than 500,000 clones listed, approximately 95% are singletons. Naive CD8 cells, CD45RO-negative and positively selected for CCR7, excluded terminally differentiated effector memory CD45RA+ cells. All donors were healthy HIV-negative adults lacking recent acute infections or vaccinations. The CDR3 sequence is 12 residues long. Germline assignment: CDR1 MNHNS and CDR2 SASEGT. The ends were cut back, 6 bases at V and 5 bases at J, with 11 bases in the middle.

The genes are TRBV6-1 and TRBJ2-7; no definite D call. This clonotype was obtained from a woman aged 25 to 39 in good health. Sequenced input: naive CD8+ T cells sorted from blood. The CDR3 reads CASSEIMNEQYF. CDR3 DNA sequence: TGTGCCAGCAGCGAAATTATGAACGAGCAGTACTTC.